The 27 T cell receptor beta chains in this list originate from one sample, sequenced in a study of blood T cell repertoires in COVID-19. Clones were sequenced by immunoSEQ multiplex PCR, and TCRdb holds only the in-frame ones, with some missing. The sample lists around 29,000 clones; 70% to 90% were seen once. The sample was peripheral blood. These receptors were taken from an elderly woman with COVID-19, enrolled during active disease.

This chain links TRBV5-1 with TRBJ2-3; 9 bases map to TRBD1. This CDR3 has 17 residues. The V gene end was trimmed by 2 bases and the J gene end by 0 bases; junction bases not matched to a gene: 7. CDR1 and CDR2 (germline): SGHRS, YFSETQ. DNA of the CDR3: TGCGCCAGCAGCTTTCCAACCGGGACAGGGAGCACAGATACGCAGTATTTT. This translates into CASSFPTGTGSTDTQYF.

This sequence joins TRBV30 and TRBJ2-7; TRBD2 agrees at 10 bases. The germline CDR1 and CDR2 sequences are GTSNPN and SVGIG (reference sequence). This CDR3 contains 15 residues. V trimming: 1 base; J trimming: 4 bases; junction bases outside the gene matches: 7. The CDR3 loop reads CAWSDASGGQYEQYF. CDR3 bases: TGTGCCTGGAGTGATGCTAGCGGGGGTCAGTACGAGCAGTACTTC.

The chain carries TRBV27 and TRBJ1-1, with 9 positions matching TRBD1. The germline CDR1 and CDR2 sequences are MNHEY and SMNVEV (reference sequence). J lost 2 bases, V lost 5 bases, and 3 bases had no gene match. This CDR3 contains 14 residues. The CDR3 DNA sequence: TGTGCCAGCAGTAAGGGACAGGGTAACACTGAAGCTTTCTTT. Encoded protein: CASSKGQGNTEAFF.

The CDR3 DNA sequence: TGTGCCAGCAGTGGGGAGCTTTACAATGAGCAGTTCTTC. This encodes CASSGELYNEQFF. This chain uses TRBV2 with TRBJ2-1, with D perhaps matching TRBD2 (5 bases). Trimming left V 4 bases short and J 4 bases short, with 8 bases between. The CDR3 totals 13 residues. Germline V lookup: CDR1 SNHLY, CDR2 FYNNEI.

V usage is TRBV4-2 and J usage is TRBJ2-3, with 7 bases that match TRBD1. The junction had 9 bases not matched to a gene; V was cut back by 1 base and J by 2 bases. Germline V gene data show CDR1 as LGHNA and CDR2 as YNFKEQ. The CDR3 covers 17 residues. The CDR3 spells CASSQVLRGQVTDTQYF. The CDR3 coding sequence is TGTGCCAGCAGCCAAGTTTTGCGTGGACAGGTCACAGATACGCAGTATTTT.

J is TRBJ2-1 and V is TRBV3-1 (or the pseudogene TRBV3-2), with TRBD2 matching 7 bases. CDR3 size: 15 residues. Germline CDR1 reads LGHDT; CDR2 reads YNNKEL (reference sequence). The junction had 5 bases not matched to a gene; V was cut back by 4 bases and J by 2 bases. The CDR3 DNA sequence: TGTGCCAGCAGCCGCCCCGGGACTACCTACAATGAGCAGTTCTTC. This sequence encodes CASSRPGTTYNEQFF.

The genes are TRBV12-3 or TRBV12-4 and TRBJ1-1; TRBD1 is a possible D gene (5 bases). Trimming removed 1 base from V and 4 bases from J, with 7 bases in between. This CDR3 contains 13 residues. CDR3 DNA sequence: TGTGCCAGCAGTTTAGGGCAGGGCACTGAAGCTTTCTTT. Its translation: CASSLGQGTEAFF.

This clone was counted a few times. The chain recombines TRBV30 with TRBJ1-6, with 7 bases that match TRBD1. The germline V gene encodes CDR1 GTSNPN and CDR2 SVGIG (reference sequence). After removal of 8 bases from V and 5 bases from J, the junction contained 9 bases not matched to a gene. CDR3 length equals 14 residues. CDR3 sequence (DNA): TGTGCCAGAAGAGACAGGGCCGATAATTCACCCCTCCACTTT. It yields the protein CARRDRADNSPLHF. The full variable domain, completed using reference TRBV30 and TRBJ1-6, is SQTIHQWPATLVQPVGSPLSLECTVEGTSNPNLYWYRQAAGRGLQLLFYSVGIGQISSEVPQNLSASRPQDRQFILSSKKLLLSDSGFYLCARRDRADNSPLHFGNGTRLTVT.

The chain combines TRBV5-6 with TRBJ1-3; D ambiguous. Germline V gene data show CDR1 as SGHDT and CDR2 as YYEEEE. Trimming left V 5 bases short and J 1 base short, with 4 bases between. This CDR3 has 12 residues. CDR3: CASSHSGNTIYF. In DNA, the CDR3 is TGTGCCAGCAGTCATTCTGGAAACACCATATATTTT. Combining the CDR3 with reference TRBV5-6 and TRBJ1-3 gives the whole variable domain DAGVTQSPTHLIKTRGQQVTLRCSPKSGHDTVSWYQQALGQGPQFIFQYYEEEERQRGNFPDRFSGHQFPNYSSELNVNALLLGDSALYLCASSHSGNTIYFGEGSWLTVV.

This clone has just a few counts. The CDR3 sequence: CASSLEPRSTIYF. Written as DNA, the CDR3 is TGCGCCAGCAGCTTGGAGCCTCGAAGCACCATATATTTT. The V gene is TRBV5-1, the J gene TRBJ1-3; D uncertain. Germline assignment: CDR1 SGHRS and CDR2 YFSETQ. V was cut by 0 bases and J by 9 bases, with 10 bases left in between. The CDR3 loop spans 13 amino acids.

This clone has a handful of counts. This chain connects TRBV25-1 to TRBJ2-5; TRBD1 is a possible D gene (5 bases). V was shortened by 2 bases and J by 6 bases, with 10 bases between the two germline ends. Per germline, CDR1 MGHDK and CDR2 SYGVNS. This CDR3 comprises 13 residues. As DNA, the CDR3 is TGTGCCAGCAGTGAAGTCAGGGTGAAGACCCAGTACTTC. This sequence encodes CASSEVRVKTQYF.

The CDR3 loop reads CASSQWGRGYTF. CDR3 bases: TGTGCCAGCAGCCAATGGGGGCGTGGCTACACCTTC. The J gene is TRBJ1-2, the V gene TRBV3-1 (or the pseudogene TRBV3-2); TRBD1 is a possible D gene (6 bases). Germline-derived CDR1 and CDR2 are LGHDT and YNNKEL (reference sequence). This CDR3 comprises 12 residues. The V end was cut by 2 bases, the J end by 7 bases, with 8 bases between.

This rearrangement joins TRBV6-5 to TRBJ1-1; D perhaps matches TRBD1 (5 bases). Trimming took off 5 bases at V and 1 base at J, with 14 bases between the two ends. CDR3 size: 15 residues. Germline CDR1 is MNHEY and CDR2 is SVGAGI. As DNA, the CDR3 is TGTGCCAGCAGTATGAACAGGAACCCGAACACTGAAGCTTTCTTT. It yields the protein CASSMNRNPNTEAFF.

CDR3 nucleotide sequence: TGTGCCAGCAGTCGCCTGACGGGAGGGTACGAGCAGTACTTC. It encodes CASSRLTGGYEQYF. V usage is TRBV6-5 and J usage is TRBJ2-7; TRBD2 agrees at 8 bases. V dropped 5 bases and J dropped 4; count of bases not matched to a gene: 7. Germline V lookup: CDR1 MNHEY, CDR2 SVGAGI. CDR3 size: 14 residues.

The chain has TRBV9 and TRBJ1-2, with D possibly matching TRBD1 (6 bases). The CDR3 extends over 14 amino acids. The V and J ends lost 0 bases and 7 bases respectively, with 13 bases between them. Per the germline V gene, CDR1 is SGDLS and CDR2 is YYNGEE. The CDR3 bases are TGTGCCAGCAGCGTAGTAACAGGGCCTTCTGGCTACACCTTC. This encodes CASSVVTGPSGYTF.

The chain joins TRBV5-1 to TRBJ2-2, with D maybe TRBD2 (5 bases). This CDR3 spans 15 amino acids. Germline V CDR1 and CDR2: SGHRS, YFSETQ. V was cut by 3 bases and J by 4 bases, with 13 bases left in between. The CDR3 coding sequence is TGCGCCAGCAGCTCGTACACTCGGGGCACCGGGGAGCTGTTTTTT. Protein: CASSSYTRGTGELFF. The entire variable domain, with the rest obtained from reference TRBV5-1 and TRBJ2-2, is as follows: KAGVTQTPRYLIKTRGQQVTLSCSPISGHRSVSWYQQTPGQGLQFLFEYFSETQRNKGNFPGRFSGRQFSNSRSEMNVSTLELGDSALYLCASSSYTRGTGELFFGEGSRLTVL.

Written as DNA, the CDR3 is TGTGCCAGCAGCCGGATGGCGGGGATCACCGGGGAGCTGTTTTTT. Encoded protein: CASSRMAGITGELFF. The J gene is TRBJ2-2, the V gene TRBV7-9; tentative D call: TRBD2 (6 bases). With 5 bases removed from V and 4 bases from J, the gap between germline ends came to 14 bases. Germline values: CDR1 SEHNR, CDR2 FQNEAQ (reference sequence). The CDR3 runs 15 residues.

The chain carries TRBV11-1 and TRBJ1-2, with 7 bases aligning to TRBD1. After removal of 0 bases from V and 4 bases from J, the junction contained 8 bases not matched to a gene. This CDR3 is built from 16 residues. Germline V gene data show CDR1 as SGHAT and CDR2 as FQDESV (reference sequence). CDR3 residues: CASSLALTGSVYGYTF. As DNA, the CDR3 is TGTGCCAGCAGCTTAGCCTTGACAGGGTCGGTCTATGGCTACACCTTC.

The V and J genes are TRBV12-3 or TRBV12-4 and TRBJ2-2; D is uncertain. The CDR3 loop spans 13 amino acids. V lost 1 base and J lost 7, with 7 bases in between. Here the CDR3 DNA reads TGTGCCAGCAGTTTAGGTGGCGGCGGGGAGCTGTTTTTT. This encodes CASSLGGGGELFF.

CDR3 loop: CAINLGTGGLFGANVLTF. Written as DNA, the CDR3 is TGTGCCATCAACTTGGGGACAGGGGGCTTATTTGGGGCCAACGTCCTGACTTTC. V and J are TRBV10-3 and TRBJ2-6; TRBD1 matches 12 bases. The CDR3 loop spans 18 amino acids. J lost 3 bases, V lost 7 bases, and 10 bases had no gene match. From germline, CDR1 is ENHRY and CDR2 SYGVKD.

This rearrangement joins TRBV6-1 to TRBJ1-1; 8 bases align to TRBD1. V shed 1 base, J shed 2 bases, and the junction held 3 bases outside the gene matches. The germline V gene has CDR1 MNHNS and CDR2 SASEGT. The CDR3 spans 15 residues. This CDR3 reads CASSEVTGGNTEAFF. DNA of the CDR3: TGTGCCAGCAGTGAAGTAACAGGGGGTAACACTGAAGCTTTCTTT.

The CDR3 reads CASSTTAGETQYF. The CDR3 nucleotides are TGTGCCAGCTCAACCACAGCAGGAGAGACCCAGTACTTC. The chain has TRBV18 and TRBJ2-5; D not certain. Trimming took off 5 bases at V and 4 bases at J, with 11 bases between the two ends. The CDR3 covers 13 residues. CDR1 and CDR2 (germline): KGHSH, LQKENI.

This rearrangement joins TRBV5-6 to TRBJ2-6, with D possibly TRBD1 on 5 matching bases. Trimming left V 2 bases short and J 2 bases short, with 11 bases between. This CDR3 spans 16 amino acids. Germline CDR1 and CDR2: SGHDT and YYEEEE. CDR3 loop: CASSFVSRAGANVLTF. The CDR3 DNA follows: TGTGCCAGCAGCTTTGTCTCCAGGGCTGGGGCCAACGTCCTGACTTTC.

The chain links TRBV12-3 or TRBV12-4 to TRBJ2-5; D uncertain. The CDR3 is made up of 11 amino acids. V was trimmed by 2 bases and J by 4 bases, leaving 2 bases between them. The CDR3 DNA follows: TGTGCCAGCAGTTTACGAGAGACCCAGTACTTC. This translates into CASSLRETQYF.

V gene TRBV9 combines with J gene TRBJ2-3; 7 bases align to TRBD1. J lost 3 bases, V lost 4 bases, and 14 bases had no gene match. The CDR3 loop spans 17 amino acids. Germline-derived CDR1 and CDR2 are SGDLS and YYNGEE. The CDR3 here is CASSSRSRGLGTDTQYF. The CDR3 DNA reads TGTGCCAGCAGCTCGCGCTCTAGGGGGCTAGGAACAGATACGCAGTATTTT.

This clone appeared a single time. The rearrangement joins TRBV5-4 to TRBJ2-3; the match to TRBD2 covers 10 bases. J was trimmed by 5 bases and V by 1 base; bases with no gene match: 7. The length of the CDR3 is 16 residues. Germline CDR1 SGHNT, CDR2 YYREEE (reference sequence). This chain's CDR3 is CASSLKKASGGDTQYF. The CDR3 bases are TGTGCCAGCAGCTTGAAGAAGGCTAGCGGGGGAGATACGCAGTATTTT.

The gene calls are TRBV7-9 and TRBJ2-7; TRBD1 aligns across 9 bases. This CDR3 spans 13 amino acids. V shed 5 bases and J 4 bases; nucleotides not matched to a gene: 3. Germline CDR1 reads SEHNR; CDR2 reads FQNEAQ (reference sequence). The CDR3 bases are TGTGCCAGCAGCACGGACAGGGGTTACGAGCAGTACTTC. Amino acid sequence: CASSTDRGYEQYF.